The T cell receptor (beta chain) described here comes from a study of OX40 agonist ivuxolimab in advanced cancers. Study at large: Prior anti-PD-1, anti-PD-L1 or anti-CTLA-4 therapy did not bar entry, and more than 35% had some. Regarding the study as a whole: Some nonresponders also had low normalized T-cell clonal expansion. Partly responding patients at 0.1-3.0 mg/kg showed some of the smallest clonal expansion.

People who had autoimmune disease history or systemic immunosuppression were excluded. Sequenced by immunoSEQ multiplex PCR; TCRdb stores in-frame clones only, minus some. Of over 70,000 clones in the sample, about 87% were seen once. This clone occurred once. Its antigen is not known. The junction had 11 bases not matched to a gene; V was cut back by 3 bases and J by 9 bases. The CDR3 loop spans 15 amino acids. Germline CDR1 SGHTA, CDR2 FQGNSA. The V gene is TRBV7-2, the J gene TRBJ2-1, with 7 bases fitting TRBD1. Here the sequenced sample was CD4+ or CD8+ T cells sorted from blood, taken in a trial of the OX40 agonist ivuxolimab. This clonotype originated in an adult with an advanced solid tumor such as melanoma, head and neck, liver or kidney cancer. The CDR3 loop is CASSLGQNHLLEQFF. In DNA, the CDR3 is TGTGCCAGCAGCTTGGGACAGAACCATCTTCTTGAGCAGTTCTTC.